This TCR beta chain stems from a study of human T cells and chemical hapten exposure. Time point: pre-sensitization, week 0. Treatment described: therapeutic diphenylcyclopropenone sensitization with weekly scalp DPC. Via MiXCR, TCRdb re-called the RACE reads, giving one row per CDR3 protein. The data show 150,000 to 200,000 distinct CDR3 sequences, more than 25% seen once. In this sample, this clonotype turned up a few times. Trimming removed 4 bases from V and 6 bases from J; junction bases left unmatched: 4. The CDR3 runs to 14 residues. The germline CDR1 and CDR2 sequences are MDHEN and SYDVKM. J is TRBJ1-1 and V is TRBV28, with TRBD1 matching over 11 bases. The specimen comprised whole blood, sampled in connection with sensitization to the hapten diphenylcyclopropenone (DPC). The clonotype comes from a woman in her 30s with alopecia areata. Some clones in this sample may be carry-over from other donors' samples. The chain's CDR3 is CASSYPGQGAEAFF. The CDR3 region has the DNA TGTGCCAGCAGTTACCCGGGACAGGGGGCTGAAGCTTTCTTT.